This T cell receptor beta chain was sequenced during a study of early T cells in non-severe SARS-CoV-2 infection. The CDR3 runs to 15 residues. Trimming cost V 5 bases and J 0 bases; bases outside gene matches: 3. CDR1 and CDR2 (germline): SGHAT, FQNNGV. Using its own MiXCR run on the 5' RACE reads, TCRdb lists one record per CDR3 protein. The sample contains about 66,000 distinct CDR3 sequences, 20% of which appear only once. The chain recombines TRBV11-2 with TRBJ2-2, with TRBD2 matching over 7 bases. Sample: whole blood, taken at baseline. The TCR sequence derives from an adult who was a healthcare worker with PCR-confirmed SARS-CoV-2 infection or an uninfected control (not recorded which). CDR3 sequence (DNA): TGTGCCAGCAGCCAGACTAGCTCGAACACCGGGGAGCTGTTTTTT. This encodes CASSQTSSNTGELFF.